This T cell receptor (beta chain) was captured by sequencing in a study of CD8+ T cells in alopecia areata. Study-wide context: Treatment comprised oral tofacitinib, 5 to 10 mg twice daily, in treated patients.

Germline V gene data show CDR1 as GTSNPN and CDR2 as SVGIG (reference sequence). The CDR3 loop spans 15 amino acids. With V trimmed by 0 bases and J by 8 bases, 10 bases remained unmatched. cDNA prepared by RNA extraction and subsequent reverse transcription served as the template for sequencing. Profiling relied on immunoSEQ multiplex PCR, and the TCRdb table lists in-frame clones only, not all of them. The top ten clones hold around 12% of a sample with 170,000 or so clones, around three fifths of them seen once. Noted treatment: oral pan-JAK inhibitor, 5-10 mg twice daily. The source is a human donor with alopecia areata. Sequences were derived from CD8+ T cells sorted from blood, sampled at week 24, from a patient treated with tofacitinib. The J gene is TRBJ1-2, the V gene TRBV30, with 9 bases that match TRBD1. The CDR3, as DNA: TGTGCCTGGAGTGTAGGCGGACAGGGGTTGGGCGGCTACACCTTC. Translated: CAWSVGGQGLGGYTF.